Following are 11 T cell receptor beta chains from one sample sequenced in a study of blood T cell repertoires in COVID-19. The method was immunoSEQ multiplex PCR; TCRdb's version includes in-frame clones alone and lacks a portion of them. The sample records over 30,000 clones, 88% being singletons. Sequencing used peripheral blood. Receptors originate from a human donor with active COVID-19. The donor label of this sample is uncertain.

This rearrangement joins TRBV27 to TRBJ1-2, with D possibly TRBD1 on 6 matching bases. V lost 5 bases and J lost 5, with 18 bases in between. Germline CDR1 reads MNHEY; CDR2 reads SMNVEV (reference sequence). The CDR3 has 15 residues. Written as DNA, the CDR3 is TGTGCCAGCAGTGGTCAGGGGCTTATTAGATATGGCTACACCTTC. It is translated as CASSGQGLIRYGYTF.

The CDR3 spells CASSQEMGGGRDEQFF. The CDR3 bases are TGTGCCAGCAGCCAAGAGATGGGGGGGGGTCGGGATGAGCAGTTCTTC. The chain uses TRBV4-2 and TRBJ2-1; 7 positions agree with TRBD2. The CDR3 extends over 16 amino acids. V lost 0 bases and J lost 8; bases outside the gene matches: 10. Germline V CDR1 and CDR2: LGHNA, YNFKEQ.

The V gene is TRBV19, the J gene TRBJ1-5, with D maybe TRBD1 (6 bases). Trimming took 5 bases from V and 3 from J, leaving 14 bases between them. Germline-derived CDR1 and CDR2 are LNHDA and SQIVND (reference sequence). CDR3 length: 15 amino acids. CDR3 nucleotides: TGTGCCAGTAGTCGGGGCACAGGGTACAATCAGCCCCAGCATTTT. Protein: CASSRGTGYNQPQHF.

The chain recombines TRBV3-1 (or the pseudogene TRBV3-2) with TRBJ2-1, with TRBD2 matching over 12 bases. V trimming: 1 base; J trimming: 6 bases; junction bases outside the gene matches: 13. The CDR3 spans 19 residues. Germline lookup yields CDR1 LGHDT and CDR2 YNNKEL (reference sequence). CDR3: CASSQGLLLAGGQGNEQFF. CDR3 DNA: TGTGCCAGCAGCCAAGGGTTGTTGCTAGCGGGGGGGCAGGGCAATGAGCAGTTCTTC.

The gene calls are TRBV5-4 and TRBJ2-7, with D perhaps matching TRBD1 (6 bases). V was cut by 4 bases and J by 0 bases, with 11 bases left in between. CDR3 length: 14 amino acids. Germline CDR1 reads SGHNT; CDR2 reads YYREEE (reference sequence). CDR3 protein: CASSRDKYSYEQYF. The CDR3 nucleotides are TGTGCCAGCAGCCGGGACAAATACTCCTACGAGCAGTACTTC.

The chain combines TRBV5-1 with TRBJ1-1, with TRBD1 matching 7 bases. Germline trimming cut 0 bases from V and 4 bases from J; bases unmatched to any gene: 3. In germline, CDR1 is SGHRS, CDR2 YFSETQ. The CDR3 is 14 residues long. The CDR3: CASSLAGQPTEAFF. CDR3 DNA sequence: TGCGCCAGCAGCTTGGCGGGACAGCCCACTGAAGCTTTCTTT.

This chain's CDR3 is CASSQASGRGSTEAFF. CDR3 bases: TGTGCCAGCAGCCAAGCCTCCGGCAGGGGGTCTACTGAAGCTTTCTTT. V gene TRBV14 combines with J gene TRBJ1-1; 7 positions agree with TRBD1. Looked up from germline, CDR1 is SGHDN and CDR2 is FVKESK. Trimming at V came to 1 base and at J to 5 bases, leaving 10 bases not matched to a gene. The CDR3 spans 16 residues.

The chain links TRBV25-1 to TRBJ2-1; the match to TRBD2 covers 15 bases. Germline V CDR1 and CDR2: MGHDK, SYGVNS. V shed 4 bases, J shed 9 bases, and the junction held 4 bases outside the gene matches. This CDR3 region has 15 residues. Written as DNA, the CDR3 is TGTGCCAGCAGTGGGGGACTAGCGGGGGGAACTGAGCAGTTCTTC. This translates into CASSGGLAGGTEQFF. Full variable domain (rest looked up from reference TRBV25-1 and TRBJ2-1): EADIYQTPRYLVIGTGKKITLECSQTMGHDKMYWYQQDPGMELHLIHYSYGVNSTEKGDLSSESTVSRIRTEHFPLTLESARPSHTSQYLCASSGGLAGGTEQFFGPGTRLTVL.

Here the CDR3 reads CASSQTSATNEKLFF. The DNA for the CDR3 is TGTGCCAGCAGCCAAACCTCAGCAACTAATGAAAAACTGTTTTTT. The rearrangement joins TRBV3-1 (or the pseudogene TRBV3-2) to TRBJ1-4; D is unclear. CDR1 is LGHDT and CDR2 is YNNKEL in the germline V gene (reference sequence). The CDR3 length is 15 residues. Trimming removed 2 bases at V and 0 bases at J, with 7 bases between.

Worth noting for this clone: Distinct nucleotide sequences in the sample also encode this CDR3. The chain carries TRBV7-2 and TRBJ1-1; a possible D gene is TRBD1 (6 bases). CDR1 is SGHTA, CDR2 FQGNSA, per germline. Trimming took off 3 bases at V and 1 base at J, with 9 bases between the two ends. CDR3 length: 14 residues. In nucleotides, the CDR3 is TGTGCCAGCAGCTTGACAGGAACGAACACTGAAGCTTTCTTT. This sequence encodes CASSLTGTNTEAFF.

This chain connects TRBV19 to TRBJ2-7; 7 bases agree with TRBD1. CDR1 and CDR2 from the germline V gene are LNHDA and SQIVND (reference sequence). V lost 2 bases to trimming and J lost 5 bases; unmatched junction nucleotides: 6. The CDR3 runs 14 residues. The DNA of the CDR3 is TGTGCCAGTAGTATAAACAGGGGCGCCCACGAGCAGTACTTC. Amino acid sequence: CASSINRGAHEQYF.